This T cell receptor beta chain is drawn from a study of neoadjuvant nivolumab and ipilimumab in lung cancer. Study overall: Patients got nivolumab 3 mg/kg on days 1, 15 and 29; combination added ipilimumab 1 mg/kg day 1.

Study-wide points: Only two of four nivolumab-treated tumors gained richness and clonality by surgery. TCR receptors were sequenced in few samples. Resected tumors had greater TCR richness and clonality than uninvolved lung.

The V end lost 5 bases, the J end lost 0 bases, and 8 bases lay between the germline ends. The CDR3 extends over 15 amino acids. The V gene's germline CDR1 is SNHLY and CDR2 FYNNEI. Sequencing was performed with immunoSEQ multiplex PCR; in TCRdb, only in-frame clones are kept and a portion is missing. This table has roughly 20,000 clones, 60% to 80% appearing once. Comment on this clone: Its antigen is as yet unknown.

Sequencing used tumor tissue, obtained after neoadjuvant nivolumab, alone or with ipilimumab, at or shortly before surgery. The source of this sequence is an adult with non-small cell lung cancer. This chain joins TRBV2 and TRBJ2-6, with D unclear. CDR3 nucleotides: TGTGCCAGCAGTAATAGAGGCTCTGGGGCCAACGTCCTGACTTTC. It specifies CASSNRGSGANVLTF.